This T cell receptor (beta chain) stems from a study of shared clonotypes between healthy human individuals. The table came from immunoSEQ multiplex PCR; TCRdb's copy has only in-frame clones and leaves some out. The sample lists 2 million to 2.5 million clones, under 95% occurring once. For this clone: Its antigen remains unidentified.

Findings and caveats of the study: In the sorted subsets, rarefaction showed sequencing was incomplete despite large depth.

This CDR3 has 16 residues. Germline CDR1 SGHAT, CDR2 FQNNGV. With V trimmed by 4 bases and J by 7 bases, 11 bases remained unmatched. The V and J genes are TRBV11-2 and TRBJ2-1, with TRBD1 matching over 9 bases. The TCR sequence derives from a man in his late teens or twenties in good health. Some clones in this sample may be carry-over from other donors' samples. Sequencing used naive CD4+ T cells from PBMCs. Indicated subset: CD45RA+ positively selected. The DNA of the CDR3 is TGTGCCAGCAGCTCCTACCGGGACAGGGTCATAAATGAGCAGTTCTTC. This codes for CASSSYRDRVINEQFF.